This passage covers 11 T cell receptor beta chains from one sample sequenced in a study of PD-1 blockade in classical Hodgkin lymphoma (dated by TCRdb to the early 2020s). Interpreted using the paper, the time point label stands for: cycle 1 day 1 (C1D1), immediately before nivolumab initiation. Every trial patient had relapsed following autologous stem cell transplantation, and prior brentuximab vedotin exposure was what differed among cohorts A, B and C. The receptor library was made with the immunoSEQ multiplex PCR assay. TCRdb's version of the immuneACCESS table is confined to in-frame rearrangements and falls short of the full clone set. An unresolved V gene accounts for under half of the shortfall where checked; the remainder is of unknown origin. The sample includes approximately 70,000 clones, with 85% to 95% observed a single time. The ten largest account for about 8% of the sample. Sample: peripheral blood mononuclear cells (PBMCs), taken at baseline. The receptor set was obtained from a human donor with classical Hodgkin lymphoma.

The chain carries TRBV9 and TRBJ2-7; 10 nucleotides line up with TRBD2. The CDR3 loop spans 17 amino acids. V shed 3 bases, J shed 4 bases, and the junction held 13 bases outside the gene matches. Looked up from germline, CDR1 is SGDLS and CDR2 is YYNGEE. CDR3 loop: CASSAYPTSGWGYEQYF. The CDR3 DNA sequence: TGTGCCAGCAGCGCATACCCGACTAGCGGGTGGGGTTACGAGCAGTACTTC.

The rearrangement links TRBV7-9 to TRBJ1-1; D is unclear. Trimming shortened V by 5 bases and J by 2 bases, and 0 bases separated the two germline ends. Germline-derived CDR1 and CDR2 are SEHNR and FQNEAQ (reference sequence). The CDR3 consists of 10 residues. CDR3 region: CASSNTEAFF. The CDR3 DNA follows: TGTGCCAGCAGCAACACTGAAGCTTTCTTT.

This chain connects TRBV18 to TRBJ2-7; 8 bases match TRBD1. The length of the CDR3 is 15 residues. Germline V lookup: CDR1 KGHSH, CDR2 LQKENI. J gave up 0 bases and V 4 bases, and 5 bases lay outside the gene matches. CDR3 sequence (DNA): TGTGCCAGCTCACGGGGGACAGGCTACTCCTACGAGCAGTACTTC. Protein sequence: CASSRGTGYSYEQYF.

The chain recombines TRBV6-5 with TRBJ2-5; tentative D call: TRBD1 (6 bases). V dropped 8 bases and J dropped 5 bases, with 12 bases sitting between them. The germline gives CDR1 MNHEY, CDR2 SVGAGI. This CDR3 is built from 12 residues. Here the CDR3 reads CASQGLAETQYF. CDR3 in DNA: TGTGCCAGCCAGGGGCTGGCTGAGACCCAGTACTTC.

The chain links TRBV5-1 to TRBJ2-5; 12 bases are a match to TRBD2. The CDR3 extends over 16 amino acids. V shed 4 bases, J shed 5 bases, and the junction held 9 bases outside the gene matches. CDR1 and CDR2 (germline): SGHRS, YFSETQ. This chain's CDR3 is CASSILAGGPPETQYF. DNA of the CDR3: TGCGCCAGCAGCATTCTAGCGGGAGGGCCGCCCGAGACCCAGTACTTC. The full variable domain, completed using reference TRBV5-1 and TRBJ2-5, is KAGVTQTPRYLIKTRGQQVTLSCSPISGHRSVSWYQQTPGQGLQFLFEYFSETQRNKGNFPGRFSGRQFSNSRSEMNVSTLELGDSALYLCASSILAGGPPETQYFGPGTRLLVL.

This sequence joins TRBV11-3 and TRBJ1-1; D not resolved. CDR1 is SGHNT, CDR2 YENEEA, per germline. CDR3 length: 14 residues. Deletions cut 1 base from V and 1 base from J, with 7 bases between. CDR3 loop: CASSLGRRNTEAFF. DNA for the CDR3: TGTGCCAGCAGCTTAGGGCGTAGGAACACTGAAGCTTTCTTT.

This chain connects TRBV7-9 to TRBJ2-7; possibly TRBD2 for D (6 bases). Germline lookup yields CDR1 SEHNR and CDR2 FQNEAQ (reference sequence). CDR3 length: 13 residues. V was shortened by 5 bases and J by 5 bases, with 13 bases between the two germline ends. The CDR3 here is CASSPEGFDEQYF. CDR3 nucleotides: TGTGCCAGCAGCCCGGAGGGTTTCGACGAGCAGTACTTC.

This chain uses TRBV27 with TRBJ2-7; D not resolved. This CDR3 spans 12 amino acids. CDR1 MNHEY and CDR2 SMNVEV come from the germline V gene (reference sequence). Trimming left V 2 bases short and J 7 bases short, with 9 bases between. The CDR3 region is CASSLNRREQYF. CDR3 nucleotide sequence: TGTGCCAGCAGTTTAAATAGGCGGGAGCAGTACTTC.

This clone has just one count. The chain is built from TRBV4-1 and TRBJ2-7, with 8 positions matching TRBD1. V shed 4 bases, J shed 2 bases, and the junction held 7 bases outside the gene matches. The CDR3 runs 15 residues. Germline CDR1 MGHRA, CDR2 YSYEKL. The CDR3 DNA follows: TGCGCCAGCAGCCGCGAGCCGGACAGGGCCTACGAGCAGTACTTC. This encodes CASSREPDRAYEQYF.

CDR3 nucleotide sequence: TGCGCCAGCAGCCGGGCGGTGCAGGGAGTCGAATATGGCTACACCTTC. Protein product: CASSRAVQGVEYGYTF. This chain connects TRBV5-1 to TRBJ1-2; D may be TRBD1 (5 bases). The CDR3 is 16 residues long. The V gene's germline CDR1 is SGHRS and CDR2 YFSETQ. Deletions cut 4 bases from V and 5 bases from J, with 21 bases between.

This chain joins TRBV27 and TRBJ2-7, with 12 bases aligning to TRBD2. Germline CDR1 reads MNHEY; CDR2 reads SMNVEV (reference sequence). V gave up 5 bases and J gave up 0 bases; unmatched junction bases: 23. This CDR3 has 22 amino acids. CDR3 coding DNA: TGTGCCAGCAGTAACCGGGACAGGGAGGGGAAAAGACTAGCGGGGGACTCCTACGAGCAGTACTTC. Encoded protein: CASSNRDREGKRLAGDSYEQYF.